The following is a T cell receptor (beta chain) sequence with its context. Its cognate antigen is unknown. This sample was taken from a study of graft-versus-host responses after intestinal transplantation. Study information: Recipients were given multivisceral, liver-intestinal, or isolated intestinal transplants. Recipients were all induced with anti-thymocyte globulin, then given tacrolimus and steroids for two to three years. Study observations and caveats: Patients who carried graft-donor T cell macrochimerism also had high graft-versus-host to host-versus-graft clonal ratios in their allografts. Recipient-marrow GvH clones were detected, some having first appeared in ileum or blood.

The CDR3 totals 16 residues. The germline CDR1 and CDR2 sequences are MNHEY and SMNVEV (reference sequence). Trimming took off 0 bases at V and 4 bases at J, with 16 bases between the two ends. The data were produced by immunoSEQ multiplex PCR, yet TCRdb's version contains in-frame clones alone and is incomplete. The sample yields nearly 90,000 clones, 80% to 85% seen once. The sample in question was unstimulated CD8+ T cells sorted from spleen or lymph node cells, obtained before intestinal transplant. This chain joins TRBV27 and TRBJ2-7; weak D call: TRBD2 (6 bases). The sequence derives from a human donor who received an intestinal transplant. The CDR3 spells CASSLSDGDSLYEQYF. CDR3 sequence (DNA): TGTGCCAGCAGTTTATCTGATGGGGACTCACTATACGAGCAGTACTTC.